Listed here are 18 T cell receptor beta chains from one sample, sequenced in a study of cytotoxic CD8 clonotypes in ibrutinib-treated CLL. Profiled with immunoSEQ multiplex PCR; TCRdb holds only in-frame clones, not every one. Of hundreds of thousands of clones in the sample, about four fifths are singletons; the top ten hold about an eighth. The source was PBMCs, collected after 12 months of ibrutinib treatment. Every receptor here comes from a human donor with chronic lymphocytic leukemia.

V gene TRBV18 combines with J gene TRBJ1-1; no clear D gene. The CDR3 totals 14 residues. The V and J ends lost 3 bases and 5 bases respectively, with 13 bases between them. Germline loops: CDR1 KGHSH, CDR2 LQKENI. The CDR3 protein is CASSPFAGKTEAFF. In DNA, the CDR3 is TGTGCCAGCTCACCGTTTGCGGGGAAAACTGAAGCTTTCTTT.

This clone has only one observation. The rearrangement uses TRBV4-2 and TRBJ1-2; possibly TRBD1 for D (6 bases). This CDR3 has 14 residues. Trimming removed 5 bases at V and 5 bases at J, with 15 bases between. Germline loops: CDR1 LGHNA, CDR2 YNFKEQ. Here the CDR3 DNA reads TGTGCCAGCAGCGCCCGACAGGTAAATTATGGCTACACCTTC. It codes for CASSARQVNYGYTF.

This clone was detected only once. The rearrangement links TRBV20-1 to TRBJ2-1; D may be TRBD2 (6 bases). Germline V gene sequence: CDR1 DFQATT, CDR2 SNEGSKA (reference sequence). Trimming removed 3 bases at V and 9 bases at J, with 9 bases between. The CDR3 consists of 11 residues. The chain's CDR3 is CSASQGLEQFF. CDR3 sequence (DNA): TGCAGTGCTAGTCAGGGACTTGAGCAGTTCTTC.

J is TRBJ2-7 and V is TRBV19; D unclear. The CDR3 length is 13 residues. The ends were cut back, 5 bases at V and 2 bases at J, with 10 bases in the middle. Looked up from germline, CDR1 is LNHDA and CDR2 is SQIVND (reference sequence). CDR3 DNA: TGTGCCAGTAGTGTCTCAGGACCCTACGAGCAGTACTTC. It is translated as CASSVSGPYEQYF. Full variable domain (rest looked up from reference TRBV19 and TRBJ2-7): DGGITQSPKYLFRKEGQNVTLSCEQNLNHDAMYWYRQDPGQGLRLIYYSQIVNDFQKGDIAEGYSVSREKKESFPLTVTSAQKNPTAFYLCASSVSGPYEQYFGPGTRLTVT.

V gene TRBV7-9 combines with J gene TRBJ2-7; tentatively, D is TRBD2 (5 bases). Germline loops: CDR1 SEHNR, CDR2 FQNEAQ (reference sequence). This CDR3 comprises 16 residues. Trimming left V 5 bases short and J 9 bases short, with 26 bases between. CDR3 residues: CASSSPDKLPYEGQYF. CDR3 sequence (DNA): TGTGCCAGCAGCAGCCCTGACAAGCTGCCTTACGAGGGGCAGTACTTC.

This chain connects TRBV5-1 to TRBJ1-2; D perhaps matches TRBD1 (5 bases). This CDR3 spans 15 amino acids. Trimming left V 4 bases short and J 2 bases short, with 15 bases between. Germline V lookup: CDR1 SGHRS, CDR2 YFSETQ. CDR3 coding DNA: TGCGCCAGCAGCCTCACCGGGGGTGCAAACTATGGCTACACCTTC. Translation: CASSLTGGANYGYTF.

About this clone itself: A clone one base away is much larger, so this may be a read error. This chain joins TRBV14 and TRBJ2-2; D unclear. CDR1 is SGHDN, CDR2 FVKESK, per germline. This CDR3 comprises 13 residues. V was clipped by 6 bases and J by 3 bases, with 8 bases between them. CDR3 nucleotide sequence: TGTGCCAGCAGTGATAGGGACACCGGGGAGCTGTTTTTT. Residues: CASSDRDTGELFF.

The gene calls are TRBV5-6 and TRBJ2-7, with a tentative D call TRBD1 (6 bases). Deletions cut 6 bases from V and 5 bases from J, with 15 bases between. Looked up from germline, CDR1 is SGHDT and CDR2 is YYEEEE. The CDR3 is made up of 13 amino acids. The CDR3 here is CASMQGNRDEQYF. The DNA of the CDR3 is TGTGCCAGCATGCAGGGGAATCGGGACGAGCAGTACTTC. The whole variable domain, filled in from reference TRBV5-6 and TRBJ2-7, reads DAGVTQSPTHLIKTRGQQVTLRCSPKSGHDTVSWYQQALGQGPQFIFQYYEEEERQRGNFPDRFSGHQFPNYSSELNVNALLLGDSALYLCASMQGNRDEQYFGPGTRLTVT.

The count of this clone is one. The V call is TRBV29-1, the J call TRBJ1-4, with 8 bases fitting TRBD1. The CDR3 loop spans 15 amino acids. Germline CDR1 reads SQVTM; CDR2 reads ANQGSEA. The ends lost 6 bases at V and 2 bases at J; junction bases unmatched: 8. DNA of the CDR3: TGCAGCGTCACCCCACAGGGGGGTACTAATGAAAAACTGTTTTTT. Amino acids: CSVTPQGGTNEKLFF.

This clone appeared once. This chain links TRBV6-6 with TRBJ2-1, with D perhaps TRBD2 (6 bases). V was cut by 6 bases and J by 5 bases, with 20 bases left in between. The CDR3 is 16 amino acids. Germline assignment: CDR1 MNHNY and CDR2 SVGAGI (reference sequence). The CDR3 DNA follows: TGTGCCAGCAGAACCTTGGGGGGAGGTAGGAACAATGAGCAGTTCTTC. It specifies CASRTLGGGRNNEQFF.

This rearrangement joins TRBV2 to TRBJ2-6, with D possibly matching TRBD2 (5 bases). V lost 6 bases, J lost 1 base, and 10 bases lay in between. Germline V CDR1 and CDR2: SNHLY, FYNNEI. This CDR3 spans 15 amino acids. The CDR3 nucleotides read TGTGCCAGCAGCGCCGAGGGATCTGGGGCCAACGTCCTGACTTTC. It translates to CASSAEGSGANVLTF.

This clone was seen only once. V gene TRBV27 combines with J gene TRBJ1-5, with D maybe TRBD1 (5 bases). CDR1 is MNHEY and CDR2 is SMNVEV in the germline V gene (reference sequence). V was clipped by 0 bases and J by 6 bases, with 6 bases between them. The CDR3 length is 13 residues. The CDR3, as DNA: TGTGCCAGCAGTTTATCAGGGGTTCAGCCCCAGCATTTT. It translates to CASSLSGVQPQHF.

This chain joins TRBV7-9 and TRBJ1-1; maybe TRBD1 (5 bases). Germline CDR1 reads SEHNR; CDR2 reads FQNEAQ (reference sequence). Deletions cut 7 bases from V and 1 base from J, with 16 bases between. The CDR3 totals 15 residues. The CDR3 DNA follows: TGTGCCAGCACCCCCTGGGGGACGGAGAACACTGAAGCTTTCTTT. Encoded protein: CASTPWGTENTEAFF.

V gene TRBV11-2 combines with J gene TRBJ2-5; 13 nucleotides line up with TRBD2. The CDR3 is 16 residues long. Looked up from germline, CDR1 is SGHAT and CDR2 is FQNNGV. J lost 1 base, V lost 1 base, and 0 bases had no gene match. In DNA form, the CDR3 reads TGTGCCAGCAGCTTAGGGACTAGCGGGGGCCAAGAGACCCAGTACTTC. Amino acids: CASSLGTSGGQETQYF.

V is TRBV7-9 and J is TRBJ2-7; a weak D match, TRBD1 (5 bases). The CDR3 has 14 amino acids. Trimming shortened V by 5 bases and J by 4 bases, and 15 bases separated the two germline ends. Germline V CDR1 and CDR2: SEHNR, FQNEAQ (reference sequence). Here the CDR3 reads CASSPPTAYYEQYF. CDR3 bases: TGTGCCAGCAGCCCCCCGACAGCCTATTACGAGCAGTACTTC.

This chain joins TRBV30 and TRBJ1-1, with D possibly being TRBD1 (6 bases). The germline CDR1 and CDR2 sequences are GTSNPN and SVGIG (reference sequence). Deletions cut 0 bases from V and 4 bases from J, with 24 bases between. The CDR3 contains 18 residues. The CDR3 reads CAWSVLGRGLQRGTEAFF. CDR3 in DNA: TGTGCCTGGAGTGTACTAGGCAGGGGCCTTCAACGGGGCACTGAAGCTTTCTTT.

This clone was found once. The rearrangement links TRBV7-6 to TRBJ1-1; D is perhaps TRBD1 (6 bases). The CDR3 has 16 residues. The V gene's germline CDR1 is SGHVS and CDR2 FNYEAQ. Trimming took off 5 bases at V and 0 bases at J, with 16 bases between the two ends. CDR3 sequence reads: CASSPSQGRMNTEAFF. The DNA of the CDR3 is TGTGCCAGCAGCCCATCACAGGGAAGGATGAACACTGAAGCTTTCTTT.

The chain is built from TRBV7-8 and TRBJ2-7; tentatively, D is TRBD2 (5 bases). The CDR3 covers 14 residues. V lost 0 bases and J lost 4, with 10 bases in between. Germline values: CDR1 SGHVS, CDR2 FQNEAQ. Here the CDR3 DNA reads TGTGCCAGCAGCTTAGCCCGGACTGGGTACGAGCAGTACTTC. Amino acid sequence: CASSLARTGYEQYF.